This T cell receptor (beta chain) was found in a study of vaccination effects on CD4 cells after COVID-19. TCRdb's table, derived via immunoSEQ multiplex PCR, lists solely in-frame clones and lacks some. The table lists around 40,000 clones, about two thirds of them singletons. Subsequent to a culture period of roughly 11 days, CD4+ T cells were isolated. As for this clone: Its antigen is as yet unknown.

Germline values: CDR1 MGHDK, CDR2 SYGVNS. V shed 3 bases and J shed 4 bases, with 7 bases lying between them. The CDR3 loop spans 13 amino acids. The chain is built from TRBV25-1 and TRBJ2-1; D not certain. The receptor was isolated from a human donor who received a COVID-19 vaccine. The sequenced sample was CD4+ T cells from PBMCs cultured without peptide, obtained before COVID-19 vaccination. The CDR3 nucleotides read TGTGCCAGCAGTGAGGCAGATTACAATGAGCAGTTCTTC. Translated: CASSEADYNEQFF.